The T cell receptor (beta chain) under discussion was sequenced for a study of tissue T cells after allogeneic stem cell transplantation. Clones were read by immunoSEQ multiplex PCR, and TCRdb kept only the in-frame ones, dropping some. The sample carries several thousand clones, 55% to 75% recorded once. Study-wide results and limits: Within patients, tissue anatomy strongly shaped TCR repertoire composition.

Germline V CDR1 and CDR2: DFQATT, SNEGSKA (reference sequence). The CDR3 covers 11 residues. Retrospectively chosen non-transplant comparators had other cancers and at least five gastrointestinal samples, without known gastrointestinal disease. With respect to this clone: Its specificity is unknown.

Source: tissue from the stomach, taken at autopsy. The receptor comes from a woman aged 18 to 50 with breast cancer. This chain links TRBV20-1 with TRBJ2-5, with 7 bases matching TRBD2. The CDR3 spells CGGDLQETQYF. The CDR3 bases are TGCGGGGGGGATTTACAAGAGACCCAGTACTTC.